The clone carrying this TCR beta chain is a singleton in its sample. Seattle patients were enrolled while actively infected and followed longitudinally. The data originate from a study of blood T cell repertoires in COVID-19. The overall study: Collection of acute and convalescent COVID-19 samples took place in the United States, Italy and Spain. The analysed material was cDNA or gDNA that came from T cells, B-cell-depleted T cells, or PBMCs.

The V gene's germline CDR1 is GTSNPN and CDR2 SVGIG (reference sequence). Trimming pared 2 bases from V and 1 base from J, leaving 11 bases between. The CDR3 consists of 14 residues. Per the study methods: Amplifying reference gene primers gave estimates of nucleated cell counts. Assay: immunoSEQ multiplex PCR; the TCRdb copy retains only in-frame clones and omits some. V, J and clone size are taken as reported in that table, and D and trimming were inferred from the DNA itself. The sample records 250,000 to 350,000 clones, 88% being singletons. The gene calls are TRBV30 and TRBJ1-2; D is perhaps TRBD1 (5 bases). The clonotype comes from a woman in her 30s with COVID-19, enrolled during active disease. Sequencing was carried out using peripheral blood. Here the CDR3 reads CAWSPGEGNYGYTF. CDR3 DNA sequence: TGTGCCTGGAGTCCGGGGGAAGGTAACTATGGCTACACCTTC.